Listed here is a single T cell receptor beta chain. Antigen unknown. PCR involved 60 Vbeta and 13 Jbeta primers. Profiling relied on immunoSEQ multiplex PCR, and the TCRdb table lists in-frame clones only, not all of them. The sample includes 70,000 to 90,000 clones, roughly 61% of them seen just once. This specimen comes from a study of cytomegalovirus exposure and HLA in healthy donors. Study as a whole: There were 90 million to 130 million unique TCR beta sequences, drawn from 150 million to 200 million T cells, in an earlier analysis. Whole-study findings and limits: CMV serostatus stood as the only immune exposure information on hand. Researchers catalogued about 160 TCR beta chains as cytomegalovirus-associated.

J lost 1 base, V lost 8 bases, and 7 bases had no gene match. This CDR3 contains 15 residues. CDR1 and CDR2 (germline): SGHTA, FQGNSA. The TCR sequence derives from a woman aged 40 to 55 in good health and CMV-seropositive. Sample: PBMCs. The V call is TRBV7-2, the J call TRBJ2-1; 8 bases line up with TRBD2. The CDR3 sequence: CASGEGGGSYNEQFF. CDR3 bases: TGTGCCAGCGGAGAAGGCGGGGGGTCCTACAATGAGCAGTTCTTC.